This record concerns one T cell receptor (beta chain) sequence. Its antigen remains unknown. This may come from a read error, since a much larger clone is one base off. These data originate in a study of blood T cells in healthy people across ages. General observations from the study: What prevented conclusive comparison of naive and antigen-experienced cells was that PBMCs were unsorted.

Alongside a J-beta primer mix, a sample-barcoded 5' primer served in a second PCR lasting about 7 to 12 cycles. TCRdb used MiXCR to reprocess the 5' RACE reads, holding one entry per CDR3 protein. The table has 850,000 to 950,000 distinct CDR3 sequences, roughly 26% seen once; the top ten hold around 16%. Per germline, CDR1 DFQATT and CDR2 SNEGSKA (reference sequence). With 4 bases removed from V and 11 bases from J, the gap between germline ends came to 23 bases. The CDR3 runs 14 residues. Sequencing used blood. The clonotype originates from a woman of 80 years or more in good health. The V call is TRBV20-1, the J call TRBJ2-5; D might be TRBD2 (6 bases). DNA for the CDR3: TGCAGTGCTAATATGGGGGGTATCTTGAATGAGCAGTACTTC. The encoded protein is CSANMGGILNEQYF.